The clone carrying this T cell receptor (beta chain) was picked up a small number of times. Its target is not known. The data originate from a study of cytomegalovirus exposure and HLA in healthy donors. The study, taken as a whole, reports: It was 150 to 200 TCR beta chains that were listed as cytomegalovirus-associated.

Primers included in the PCR were 60 Vbeta and 13 Jbeta primers. Method: immunoSEQ multiplex PCR; TCRdb's copy keeps in-frame clones and lacks some. This table holds 110,000 to 150,000 clones, 65% to 85% found once. This receptor was identified in a man aged 25 to 40 in good health and CMV-seronegative. Sequencing was done on a sample of PBMCs.

CDR3 residues: CASSLGRDYSETQYF. Here the CDR3 DNA reads TGTGCCAGCAGCTTGGGGAGAGACTACTCGGAGACCCAGTACTTC. V gene TRBV5-4 combines with J gene TRBJ2-5; perhaps TRBD2 as D (5 bases). This CDR3 comprises 15 residues. Germline loops: CDR1 SGHNT, CDR2 YYREEE (reference sequence). The germline V and J ends were trimmed by 0 bases and 5 bases, with 14 bases remaining between them.